This T cell receptor (beta chain) was retrieved from a study of spatial heterogeneity in lung cancer. As for the study in general: The donor group consisted of over 55 patients who had untreated, early-stage non-small cell lung cancer. Any follow-up PBMC samples that were available went on to be sequenced, and the median time to follow-up was approximately 2 years after resection.

General study results and limits: Tumor TCRs that were ubiquitous and expanded showed up in blood more at resection than follow-up.

CDR3 length: 13 residues. V trimming: 1 base; J trimming: 7 bases; junction bases outside the gene matches: 4. Germline values: CDR1 GTSNPN, CDR2 SVGIG (reference sequence). Each molecule of TCR cDNA was tagged with one unique molecular identifier. TCRdb independently ran MiXCR on the 5' RACE reads; one entry per CDR3 protein. The repertoire has about 52,000 distinct CDR3 sequences, 6% to 8.5% of them found once; the top ten carry approximately 35%. Time point specified: blood at routine non-recurrence follow-up after resection. Researchers sequenced whole RNA taken from tumor, nontumor lung or frozen PBMC without sorting. This clonotype was counted ten times or more. What it binds is unknown.

The chain recombines TRBV30 with TRBJ1-1, with TRBD1 matching over 9 bases. The sequencing used PBMCs, collected at follow-up. This TCR derives from a female donor with early-stage non-small cell lung cancer. In DNA, the CDR3 is TGTGCCTGGAGTGAAGGGACAGGGCTTGAAGCTTTCTTT. Translated, it gives CAWSEGTGLEAFF.